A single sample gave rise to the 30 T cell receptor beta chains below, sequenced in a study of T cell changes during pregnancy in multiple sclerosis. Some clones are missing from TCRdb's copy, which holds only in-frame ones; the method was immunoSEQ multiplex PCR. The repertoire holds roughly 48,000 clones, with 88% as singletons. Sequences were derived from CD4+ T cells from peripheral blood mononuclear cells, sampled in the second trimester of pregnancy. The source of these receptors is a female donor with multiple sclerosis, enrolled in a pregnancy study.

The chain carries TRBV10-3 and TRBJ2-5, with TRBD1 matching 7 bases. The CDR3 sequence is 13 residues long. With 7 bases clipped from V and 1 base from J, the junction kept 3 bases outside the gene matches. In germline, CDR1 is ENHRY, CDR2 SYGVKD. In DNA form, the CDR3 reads TGTGCCATCAAGGGACAGCTCCAAGAGACCCAGTACTTC. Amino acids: CAIKGQLQETQYF.

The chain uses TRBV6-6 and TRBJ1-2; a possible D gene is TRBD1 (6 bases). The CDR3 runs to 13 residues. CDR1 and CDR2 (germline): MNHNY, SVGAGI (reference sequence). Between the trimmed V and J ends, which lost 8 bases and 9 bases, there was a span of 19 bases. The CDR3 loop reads CASGKGDMVSYTF. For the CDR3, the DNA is TGTGCCAGCGGTAAGGGGGACATGGTGAGCTACACCTTC.

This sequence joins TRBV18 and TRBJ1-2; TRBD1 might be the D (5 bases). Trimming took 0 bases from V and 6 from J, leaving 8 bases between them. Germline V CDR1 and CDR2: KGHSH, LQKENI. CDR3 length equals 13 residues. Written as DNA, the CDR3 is TGTGCCAGCTCACCACCAGGGGAGGATGGCTACACCTTC. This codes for CASSPPGEDGYTF.

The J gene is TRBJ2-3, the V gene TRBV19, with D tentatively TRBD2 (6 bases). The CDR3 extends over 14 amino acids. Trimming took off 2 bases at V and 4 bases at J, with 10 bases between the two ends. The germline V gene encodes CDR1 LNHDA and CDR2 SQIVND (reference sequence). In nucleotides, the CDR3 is TGTGCCAGTAGTATACTAGCGTTCTCAGATACGCAGTATTTT. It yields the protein CASSILAFSDTQYF.

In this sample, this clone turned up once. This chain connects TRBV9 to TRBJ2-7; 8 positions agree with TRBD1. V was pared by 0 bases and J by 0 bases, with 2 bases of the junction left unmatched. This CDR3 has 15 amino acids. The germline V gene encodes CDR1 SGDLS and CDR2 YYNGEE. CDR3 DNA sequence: TGTGCCAGCAGCGTAGGACAGGGGTACTCCTACGAGCAGTACTTC. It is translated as CASSVGQGYSYEQYF.

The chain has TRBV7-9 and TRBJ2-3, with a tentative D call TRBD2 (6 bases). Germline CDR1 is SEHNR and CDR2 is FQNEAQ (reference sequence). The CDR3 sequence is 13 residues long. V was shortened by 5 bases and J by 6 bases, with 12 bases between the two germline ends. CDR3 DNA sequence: TGTGCCAGCAGCGACGAACGGGGGGATACGCAGTATTTT. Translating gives CASSDERGDTQYF.

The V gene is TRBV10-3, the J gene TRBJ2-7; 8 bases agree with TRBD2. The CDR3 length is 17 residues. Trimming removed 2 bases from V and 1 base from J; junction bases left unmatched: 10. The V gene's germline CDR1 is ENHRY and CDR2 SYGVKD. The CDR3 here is CAISEIGAGAASYEQYF. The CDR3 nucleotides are TGTGCCATCAGTGAGATTGGAGCGGGAGCAGCGTCCTACGAGCAGTACTTC.

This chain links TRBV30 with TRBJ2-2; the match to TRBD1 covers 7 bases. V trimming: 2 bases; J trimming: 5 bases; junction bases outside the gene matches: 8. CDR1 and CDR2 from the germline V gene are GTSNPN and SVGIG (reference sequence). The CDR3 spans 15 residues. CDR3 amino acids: CAWSKSTGRTGELFF. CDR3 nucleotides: TGTGCCTGGAGTAAATCGACAGGGCGGACCGGGGAGCTGTTTTTT.

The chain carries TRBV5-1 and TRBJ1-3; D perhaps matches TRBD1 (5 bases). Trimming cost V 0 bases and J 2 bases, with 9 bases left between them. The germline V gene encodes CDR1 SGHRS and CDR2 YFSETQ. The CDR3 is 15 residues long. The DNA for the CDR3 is TGCGCCAGCAGCTTGGGAAGGACAACTGGAAACACCATATATTTT. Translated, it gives CASSLGRTTGNTIYF.

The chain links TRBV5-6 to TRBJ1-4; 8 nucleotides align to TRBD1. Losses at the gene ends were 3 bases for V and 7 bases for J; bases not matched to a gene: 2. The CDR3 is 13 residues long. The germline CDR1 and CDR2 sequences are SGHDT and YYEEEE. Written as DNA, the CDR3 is TGTGCCAGCAGCTCGGACAGGGTTGAAAAACTGTTTTTT. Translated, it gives CASSSDRVEKLFF.

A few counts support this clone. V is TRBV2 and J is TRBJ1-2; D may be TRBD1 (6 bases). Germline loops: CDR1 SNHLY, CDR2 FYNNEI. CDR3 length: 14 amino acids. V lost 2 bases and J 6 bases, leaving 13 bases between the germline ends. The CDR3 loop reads CASSERGGWHGYTF. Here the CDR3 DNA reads TGTGCCAGCAGTGAAAGGGGGGGCTGGCATGGCTACACCTTC.

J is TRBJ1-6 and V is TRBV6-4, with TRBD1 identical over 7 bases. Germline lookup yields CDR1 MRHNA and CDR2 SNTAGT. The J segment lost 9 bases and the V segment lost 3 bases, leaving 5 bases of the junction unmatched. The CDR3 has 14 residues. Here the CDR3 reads CASSDTGEASPLHF. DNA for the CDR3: TGTGCCAGCAGTGATACAGGGGAGGCTTCACCCCTCCACTTT.

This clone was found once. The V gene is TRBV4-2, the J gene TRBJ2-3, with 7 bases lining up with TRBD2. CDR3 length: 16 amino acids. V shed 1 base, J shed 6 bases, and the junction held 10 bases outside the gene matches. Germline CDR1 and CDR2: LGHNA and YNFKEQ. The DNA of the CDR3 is TGTGCCAGCAGCCAAGGACGAGGCGGGAGAACGGATACGCAGTATTTT. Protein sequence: CASSQGRGGRTDTQYF.

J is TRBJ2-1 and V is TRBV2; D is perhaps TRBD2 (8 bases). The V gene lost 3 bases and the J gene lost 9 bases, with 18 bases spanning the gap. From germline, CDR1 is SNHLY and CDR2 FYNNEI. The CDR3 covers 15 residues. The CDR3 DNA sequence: TGTGCCAGCAGTGAGCGGGGGGACAGCGCGGGTGAGCAGTTCTTC. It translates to CASSERGDSAGEQFF.

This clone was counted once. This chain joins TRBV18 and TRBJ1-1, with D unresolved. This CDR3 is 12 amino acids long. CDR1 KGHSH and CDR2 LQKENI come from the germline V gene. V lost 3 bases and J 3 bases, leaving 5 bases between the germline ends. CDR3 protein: CASSPADTEAFF. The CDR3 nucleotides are TGTGCCAGCTCACCGGCAGACACTGAAGCTTTCTTT.

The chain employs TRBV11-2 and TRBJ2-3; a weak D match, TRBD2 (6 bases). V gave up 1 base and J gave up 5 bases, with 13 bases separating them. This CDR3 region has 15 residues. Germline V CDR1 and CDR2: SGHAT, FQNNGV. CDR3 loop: CASSLAGRDQDTQYF. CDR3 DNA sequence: TGTGCCAGCAGCTTAGCAGGGCGGGATCAAGATACGCAGTATTTT.

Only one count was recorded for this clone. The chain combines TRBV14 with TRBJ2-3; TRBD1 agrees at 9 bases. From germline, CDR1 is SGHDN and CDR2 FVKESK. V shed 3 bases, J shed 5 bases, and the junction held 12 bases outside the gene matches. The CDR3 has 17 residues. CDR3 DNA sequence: TGTGCCAGCAGCCACCGAAACAGGGGGCGCGGTATAGATACGCAGTATTTT. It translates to CASSHRNRGRGIDTQYF.

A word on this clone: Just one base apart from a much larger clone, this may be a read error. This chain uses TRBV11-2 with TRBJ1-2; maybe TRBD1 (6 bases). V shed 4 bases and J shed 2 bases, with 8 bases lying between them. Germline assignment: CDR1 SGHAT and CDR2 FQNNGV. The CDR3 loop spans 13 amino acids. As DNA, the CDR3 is TGTGCCAGCAGCTCAGACAGGAACTATGGCTACACCTTC. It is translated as CASSSDRNYGYTF.

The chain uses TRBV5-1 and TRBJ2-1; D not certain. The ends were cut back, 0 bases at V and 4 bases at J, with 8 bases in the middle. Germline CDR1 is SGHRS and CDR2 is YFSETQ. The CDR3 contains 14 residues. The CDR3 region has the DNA TGCGCCAGCAGCTTGGCCACGGAGTACAATGAGCAGTTCTTC. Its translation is CASSLATEYNEQFF.

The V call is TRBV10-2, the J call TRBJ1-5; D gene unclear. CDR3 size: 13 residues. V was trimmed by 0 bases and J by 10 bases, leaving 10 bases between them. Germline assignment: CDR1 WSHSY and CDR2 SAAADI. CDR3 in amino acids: CASSESRGSPQHF. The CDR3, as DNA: TGCGCCAGCAGTGAGTCGAGAGGCAGCCCCCAGCATTTT.

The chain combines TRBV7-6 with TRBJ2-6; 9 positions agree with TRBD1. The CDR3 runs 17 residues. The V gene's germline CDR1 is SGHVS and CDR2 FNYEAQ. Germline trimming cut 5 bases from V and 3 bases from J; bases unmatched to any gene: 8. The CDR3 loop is CASSPTGGAVGANVLTF. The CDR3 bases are TGTGCCAGCAGCCCCACAGGGGGCGCAGTTGGGGCCAACGTCCTGACTTTC.

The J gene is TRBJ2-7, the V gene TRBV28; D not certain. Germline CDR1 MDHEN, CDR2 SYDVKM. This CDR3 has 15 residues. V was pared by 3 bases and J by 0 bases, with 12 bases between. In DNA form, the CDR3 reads TGTGCCAGCAGTTTTAGTAGAGTGAGCTCCTACGAGCAGTACTTC. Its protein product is CASSFSRVSSYEQYF. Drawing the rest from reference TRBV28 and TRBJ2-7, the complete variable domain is DVKVTQSSRYLVKRTGEKVFLECVQDMDHENMFWYRQDPGLGLRLIYFSYDVKMKEKGDIPEGYSVSREKKERFSLILESASTNQTSMYLCASSFSRVSSYEQYFGPGTRLTVT.

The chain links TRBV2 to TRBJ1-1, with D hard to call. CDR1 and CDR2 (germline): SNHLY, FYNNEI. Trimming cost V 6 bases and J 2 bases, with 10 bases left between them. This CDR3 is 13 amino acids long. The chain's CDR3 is CASSPQPNTEAFF. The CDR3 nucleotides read TGTGCCAGCAGCCCACAGCCAAACACTGAAGCTTTCTTT.

The CDR3 sequence is CASSLRSTSGYEAFF. In nucleotides, the CDR3 is TGTGCCAGCAGCTTGCGGTCGACATCTGGGTATGAAGCTTTCTTT. This chain joins TRBV5-6 and TRBJ1-1, with no clear D. Germline CDR1 is SGHDT and CDR2 is YYEEEE. The CDR3 spans 15 residues. V lost 1 base, J lost 7 bases, and 17 bases lay in between.

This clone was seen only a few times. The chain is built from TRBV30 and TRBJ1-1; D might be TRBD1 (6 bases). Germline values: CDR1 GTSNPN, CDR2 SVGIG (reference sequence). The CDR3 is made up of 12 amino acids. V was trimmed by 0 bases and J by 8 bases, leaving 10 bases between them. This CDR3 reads CAWSVGAREAFF. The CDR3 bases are TGTGCCTGGAGTGTGGGGGCGAGAGAAGCTTTCTTT. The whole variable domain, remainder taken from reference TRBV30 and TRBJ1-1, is SQTIHQWPATLVQPVGSPLSLECTVEGTSNPNLYWYRQAAGRGLQLLFYSVGIGQISSEVPQNLSASRPQDRQFILSSKKLLLSDSGFYLCAWSVGAREAFFGQGTRLTVV.

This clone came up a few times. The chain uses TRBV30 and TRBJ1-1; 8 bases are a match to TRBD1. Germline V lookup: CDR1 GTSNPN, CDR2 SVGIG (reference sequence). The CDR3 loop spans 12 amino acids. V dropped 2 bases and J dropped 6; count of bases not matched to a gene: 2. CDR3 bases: TGTGCCTGGAGTCCACAGGGGGCTGAAGCTTTCTTT. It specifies CAWSPQGAEAFF.

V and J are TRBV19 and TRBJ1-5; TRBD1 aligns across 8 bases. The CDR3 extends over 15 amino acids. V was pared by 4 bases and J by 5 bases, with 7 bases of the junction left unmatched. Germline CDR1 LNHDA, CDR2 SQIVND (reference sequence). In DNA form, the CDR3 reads TGTGCCAGTAGTAGAGACGGGGACAGGTATCAGCCCCAGCATTTT. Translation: CASSRDGDRYQPQHF.

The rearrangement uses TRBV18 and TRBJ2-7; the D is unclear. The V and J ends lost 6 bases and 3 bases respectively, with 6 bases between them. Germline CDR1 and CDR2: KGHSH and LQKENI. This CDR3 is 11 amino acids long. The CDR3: CASSPNYEQYF. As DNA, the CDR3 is TGTGCCAGCTCCCCCAACTACGAGCAGTACTTC.

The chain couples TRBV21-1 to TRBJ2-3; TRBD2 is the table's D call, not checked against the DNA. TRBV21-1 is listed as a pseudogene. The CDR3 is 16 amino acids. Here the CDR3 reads CASSKGSGTSGYTQYF. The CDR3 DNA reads TGTGCCAGCAGCAAAGGATCCGGGACTAGCGGATATACGCAGTATTTT.

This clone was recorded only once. The CDR3 nucleotides read TGTGCCAGCAGCCTAGACAGAAGCCTCACAGATACGCAGTATTTT. Protein sequence: CASSLDRSLTDTQYF. V gene TRBV5-4 combines with J gene TRBJ2-3; D possibly corresponds to TRBD1 (5 bases). The CDR3 sequence is 15 residues long. The germline V gene encodes CDR1 SGHNT and CDR2 YYREEE (reference sequence). V dropped 4 bases and J dropped 2 bases, with 14 bases sitting between them.